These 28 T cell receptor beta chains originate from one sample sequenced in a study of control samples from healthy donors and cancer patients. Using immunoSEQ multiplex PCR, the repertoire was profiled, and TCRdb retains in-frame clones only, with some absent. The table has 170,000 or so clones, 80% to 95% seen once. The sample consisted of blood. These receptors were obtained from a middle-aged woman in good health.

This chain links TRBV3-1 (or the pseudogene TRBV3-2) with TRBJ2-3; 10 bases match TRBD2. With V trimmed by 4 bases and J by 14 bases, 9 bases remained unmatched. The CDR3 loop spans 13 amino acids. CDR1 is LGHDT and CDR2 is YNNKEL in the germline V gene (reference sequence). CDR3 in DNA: TGTGCCAGCAGCCGATCGACTAGCGGGTCAAGGTATTTT. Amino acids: CASSRSTSGSRYF.

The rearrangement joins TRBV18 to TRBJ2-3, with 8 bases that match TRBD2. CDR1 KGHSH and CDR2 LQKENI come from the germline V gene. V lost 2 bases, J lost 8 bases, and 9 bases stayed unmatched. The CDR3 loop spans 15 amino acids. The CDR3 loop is CASSPTPGLEGTQYF. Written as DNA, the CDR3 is TGTGCCAGCTCACCAACCCCGGGACTAGAAGGTACGCAGTATTTT.

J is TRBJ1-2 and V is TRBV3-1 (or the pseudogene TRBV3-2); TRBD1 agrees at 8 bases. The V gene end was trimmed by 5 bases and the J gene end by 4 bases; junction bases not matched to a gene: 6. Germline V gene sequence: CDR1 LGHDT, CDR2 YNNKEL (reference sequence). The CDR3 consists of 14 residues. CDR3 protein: CASSAAGGGYGYTF. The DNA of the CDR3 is TGTGCCAGCAGCGCGGCAGGGGGCGGCTATGGCTACACCTTC.

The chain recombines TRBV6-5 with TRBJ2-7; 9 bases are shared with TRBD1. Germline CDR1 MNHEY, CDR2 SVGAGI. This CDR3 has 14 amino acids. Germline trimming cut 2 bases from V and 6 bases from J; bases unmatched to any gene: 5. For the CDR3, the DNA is TGTGCCAGCAGTTACGGGACAGGGCCTAGCGAGCAGTACTTC. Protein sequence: CASSYGTGPSEQYF.

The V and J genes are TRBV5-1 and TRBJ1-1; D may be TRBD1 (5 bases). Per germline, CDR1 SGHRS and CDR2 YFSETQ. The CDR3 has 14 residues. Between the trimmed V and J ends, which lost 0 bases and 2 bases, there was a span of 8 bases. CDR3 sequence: CASSLADRNTEAFF. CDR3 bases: TGCGCCAGCAGCTTGGCCGACAGAAACACTGAAGCTTTCTTT.

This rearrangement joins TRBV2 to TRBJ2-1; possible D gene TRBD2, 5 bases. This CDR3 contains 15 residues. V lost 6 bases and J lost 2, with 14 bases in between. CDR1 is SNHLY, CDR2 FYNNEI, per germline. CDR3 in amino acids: CASSPSGSPYNEQFF. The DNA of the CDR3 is TGTGCCAGCAGCCCATCGGGGTCCCCCTACAATGAGCAGTTCTTC.

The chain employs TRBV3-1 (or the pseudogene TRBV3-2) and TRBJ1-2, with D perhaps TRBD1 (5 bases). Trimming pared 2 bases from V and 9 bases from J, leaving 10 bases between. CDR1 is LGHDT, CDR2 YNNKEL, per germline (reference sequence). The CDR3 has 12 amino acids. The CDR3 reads CASSQFEGSYTF. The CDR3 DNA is TGTGCCAGCAGCCAATTCGAGGGGAGCTACACCTTC.

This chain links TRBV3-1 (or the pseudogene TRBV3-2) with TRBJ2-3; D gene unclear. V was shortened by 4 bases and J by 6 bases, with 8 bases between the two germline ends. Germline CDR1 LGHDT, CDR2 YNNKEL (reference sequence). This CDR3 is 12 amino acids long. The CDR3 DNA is TGTGCCAGCAGCCCCCGTCTTGATACGCAGTATTTT. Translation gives CASSPRLDTQYF.

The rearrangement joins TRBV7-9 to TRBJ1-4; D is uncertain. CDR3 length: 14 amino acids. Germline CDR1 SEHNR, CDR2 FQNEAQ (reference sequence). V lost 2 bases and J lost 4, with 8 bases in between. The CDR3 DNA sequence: TGTGCCAGCAGCTTAAGGCAGAATAATGAAAAACTGTTTTTT. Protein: CASSLRQNNEKLFF. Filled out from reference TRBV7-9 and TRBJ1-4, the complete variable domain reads DTGVSQNPRHKITKRGQNVTFRCDPISEHNRLYWYRQTLGQGPEFLTYFQNEAQLEKSRLLSDRFSAERPKGSFSTLEIQRTEQGDSAMYLCASSLRQNNEKLFFGSGTQLSVL.

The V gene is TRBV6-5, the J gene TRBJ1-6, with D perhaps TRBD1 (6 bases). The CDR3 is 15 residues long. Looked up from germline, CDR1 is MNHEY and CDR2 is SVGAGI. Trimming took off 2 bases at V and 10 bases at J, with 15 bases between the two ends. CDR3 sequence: CASSYVTGTWSPLHF. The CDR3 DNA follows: TGTGCCAGCAGTTACGTTACAGGGACTTGGTCACCCCTCCACTTT.

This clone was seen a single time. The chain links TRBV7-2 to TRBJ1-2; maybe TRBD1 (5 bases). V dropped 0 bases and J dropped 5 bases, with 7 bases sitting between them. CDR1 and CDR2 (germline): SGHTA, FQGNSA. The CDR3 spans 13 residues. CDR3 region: CASSLAREYGYTF. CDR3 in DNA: TGTGCCAGCAGCTTAGCCAGGGAATATGGCTACACCTTC.

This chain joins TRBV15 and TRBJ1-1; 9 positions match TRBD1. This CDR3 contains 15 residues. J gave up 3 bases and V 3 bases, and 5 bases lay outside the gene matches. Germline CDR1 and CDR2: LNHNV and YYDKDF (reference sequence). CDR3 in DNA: TGTGCCACCAGCAGCAACAGGGGGCCGGACACTGAAGCTTTCTTT. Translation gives CATSSNRGPDTEAFF.

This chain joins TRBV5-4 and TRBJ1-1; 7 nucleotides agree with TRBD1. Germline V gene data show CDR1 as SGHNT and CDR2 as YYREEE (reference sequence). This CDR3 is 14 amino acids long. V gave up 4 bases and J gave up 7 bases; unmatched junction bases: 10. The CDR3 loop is CASSPDRAPGEAFF. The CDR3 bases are TGTGCCAGCAGCCCCGACAGGGCCCCTGGTGAAGCTTTCTTT.

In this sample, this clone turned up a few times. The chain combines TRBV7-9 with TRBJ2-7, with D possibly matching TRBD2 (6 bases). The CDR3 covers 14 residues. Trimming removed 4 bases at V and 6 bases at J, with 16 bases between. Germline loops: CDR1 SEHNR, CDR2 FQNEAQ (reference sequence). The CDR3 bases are TGTGCCAGCAGCTCCGTAATCGGGACTGGCGAGCAGTACTTC. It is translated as CASSSVIGTGEQYF. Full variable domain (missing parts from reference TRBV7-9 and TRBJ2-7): DTGVSQNPRHKITKRGQNVTFRCDPISEHNRLYWYRQTLGQGPEFLTYFQNEAQLEKSRLLSDRFSAERPKGSFSTLEIQRTEQGDSAMYLCASSSVIGTGEQYFGPGTRLTVT.

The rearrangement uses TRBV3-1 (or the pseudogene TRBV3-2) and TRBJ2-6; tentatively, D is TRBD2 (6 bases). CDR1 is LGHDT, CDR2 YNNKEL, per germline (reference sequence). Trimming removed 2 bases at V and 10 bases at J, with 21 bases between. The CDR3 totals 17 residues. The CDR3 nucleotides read TGTGCCAGCAGCCAACTACCGGGGGACCCGGGAAAAAACGTCCTGACTTTC. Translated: CASSQLPGDPGKNVLTF.

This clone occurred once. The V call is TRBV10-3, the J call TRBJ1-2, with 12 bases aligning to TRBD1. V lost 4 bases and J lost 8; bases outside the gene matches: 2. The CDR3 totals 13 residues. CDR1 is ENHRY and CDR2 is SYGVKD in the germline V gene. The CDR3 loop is CAISAGTGGGYTF. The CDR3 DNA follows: TGTGCCATCAGTGCCGGGACAGGGGGCGGCTACACCTTC.

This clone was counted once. DNA of the CDR3: TGCAGTGCTAGTAGGGCAGGGTTGAACACTGAAGCTTTCTTT. Its protein product is CSASRAGLNTEAFF. This chain uses TRBV20-1 with TRBJ1-1; TRBD1 might be the D (5 bases). Germline loops: CDR1 DFQATT, CDR2 SNEGSKA (reference sequence). The CDR3 runs to 14 residues. Trimming left V 3 bases short and J 0 bases short, with 11 bases between.

CDR3: CASSYLFYEQYF. In DNA, the CDR3 is TGTGCCAGCAGTTACCTATTTTACGAGCAGTACTTC. The chain carries TRBV2 and TRBJ2-7; unclear D gene. Germline loops: CDR1 SNHLY, CDR2 FYNNEI. The V end was cut by 5 bases, the J end by 4 bases, with 9 bases between. This CDR3 is built from 12 residues.

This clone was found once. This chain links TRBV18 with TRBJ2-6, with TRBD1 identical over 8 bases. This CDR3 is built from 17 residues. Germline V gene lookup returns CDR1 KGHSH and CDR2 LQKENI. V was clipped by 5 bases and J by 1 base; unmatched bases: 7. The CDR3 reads CASSFGTGGSGANVLTF. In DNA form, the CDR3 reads TGTGCCAGCTCATTTGGGACAGGAGGTTCTGGGGCCAACGTCCTGACTTTC.

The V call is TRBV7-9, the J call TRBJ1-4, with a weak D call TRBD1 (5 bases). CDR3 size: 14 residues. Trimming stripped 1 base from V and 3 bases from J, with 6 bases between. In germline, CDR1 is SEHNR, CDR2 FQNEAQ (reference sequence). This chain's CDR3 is CASSLGQPNEKLFF. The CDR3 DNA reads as TGTGCCAGCAGCTTAGGACAGCCTAATGAAAAACTGTTTTTT. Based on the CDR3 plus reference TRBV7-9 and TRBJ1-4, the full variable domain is DTGVSQNPRHKITKRGQNVTFRCDPISEHNRLYWYRQTLGQGPEFLTYFQNEAQLEKSRLLSDRFSAERPKGSFSTLEIQRTEQGDSAMYLCASSLGQPNEKLFFGSGTQLSVL.

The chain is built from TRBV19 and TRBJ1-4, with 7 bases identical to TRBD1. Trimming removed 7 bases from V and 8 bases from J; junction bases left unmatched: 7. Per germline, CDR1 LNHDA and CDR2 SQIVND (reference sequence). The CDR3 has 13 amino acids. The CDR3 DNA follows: TGTGCCAGTAAGACAGGGTCCAACGAAAAACTGTTTTTT. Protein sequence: CASKTGSNEKLFF.

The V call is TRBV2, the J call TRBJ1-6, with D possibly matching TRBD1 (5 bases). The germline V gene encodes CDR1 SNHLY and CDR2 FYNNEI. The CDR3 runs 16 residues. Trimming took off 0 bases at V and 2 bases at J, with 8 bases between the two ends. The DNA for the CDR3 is TGTGCCAGCAGTGAAGCGCAGGGACCCTATAATTCACCCCTCCACTTT. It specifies CASSEAQGPYNSPLHF.

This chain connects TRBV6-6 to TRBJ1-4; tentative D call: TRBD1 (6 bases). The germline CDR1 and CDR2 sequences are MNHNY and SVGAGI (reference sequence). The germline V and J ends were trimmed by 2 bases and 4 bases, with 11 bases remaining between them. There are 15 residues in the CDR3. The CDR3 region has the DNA TGTGCCAGCAGTTACCGTGGACAGAATAATGAAAAACTGTTTTTT. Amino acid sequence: CASSYRGQNNEKLFF.

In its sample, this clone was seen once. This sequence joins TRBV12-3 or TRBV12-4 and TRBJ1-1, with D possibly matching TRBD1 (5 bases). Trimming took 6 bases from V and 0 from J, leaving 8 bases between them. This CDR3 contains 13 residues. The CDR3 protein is CASSPGMNTEAFF. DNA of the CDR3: TGTGCCAGCAGCCCAGGGATGAACACTGAAGCTTTCTTT.

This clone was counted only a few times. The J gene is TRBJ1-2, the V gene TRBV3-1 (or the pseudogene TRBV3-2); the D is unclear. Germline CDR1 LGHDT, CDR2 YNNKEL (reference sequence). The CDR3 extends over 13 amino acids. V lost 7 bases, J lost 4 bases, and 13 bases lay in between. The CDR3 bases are TGTGCCAGCACCAGAAAATCGGGCTATGGCTACACCTTC. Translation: CASTRKSGYGYTF.

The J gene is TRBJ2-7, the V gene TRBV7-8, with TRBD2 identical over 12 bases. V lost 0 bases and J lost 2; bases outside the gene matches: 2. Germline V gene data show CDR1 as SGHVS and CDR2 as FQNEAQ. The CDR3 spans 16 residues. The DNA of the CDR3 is TGTGCCAGCAGCTTAGCCACTAGCGGGGGGACCTACGAGCAGTACTTC. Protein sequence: CASSLATSGGTYEQYF.

CDR3 protein: CASSLDQVGNEKLFF. In nucleotides, the CDR3 is TGTGCCAGCAGCTTGGATCAGGTGGGGAATGAAAAACTGTTTTTT. The rearrangement links TRBV7-9 to TRBJ1-4; D gene uncertain. The CDR3 covers 15 residues. Between the trimmed V and J ends, which lost 3 bases and 5 bases, there was a span of 13 bases. Germline values: CDR1 SEHNR, CDR2 FQNEAQ (reference sequence). Full variable domain (missing parts from reference TRBV7-9 and TRBJ1-4): DTGVSQNPRHKITKRGQNVTFRCDPISEHNRLYWYRQTLGQGPEFLTYFQNEAQLEKSRLLSDRFSAERPKGSFSTLEIQRTEQGDSAMYLCASSLDQVGNEKLFFGSGTQLSVL.

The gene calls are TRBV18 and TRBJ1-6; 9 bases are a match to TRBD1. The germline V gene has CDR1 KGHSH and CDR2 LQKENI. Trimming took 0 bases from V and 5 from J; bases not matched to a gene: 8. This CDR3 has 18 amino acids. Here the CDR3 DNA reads TGTGCCAGCTCACCACCGTGGGGACAGGGAAAAAATAATTCACCCCTCCACTTT. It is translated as CASSPPWGQGKNNSPLHF. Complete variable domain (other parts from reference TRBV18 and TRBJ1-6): NAGVMQNPRHLVRRRGQEARLRCSPMKGHSHVYWYRQLPEEGLKFMVYLQKENIIDESGMPKERFSAEFPKEGPSILRIQQVVRGDSAAYFCASSPPWGQGKNNSPLHFGNGTRLTVT.